Listed below are T cell receptor beta chains from one sample, sequenced in a study of spatial heterogeneity in lung cancer. TCRdb reanalysed the 5' RACE reads using MiXCR and keeps one entry per CDR3 protein. In the table there are 12,000 to 15,000 distinct CDR3 sequences, 7.9% of which are singletons. The specimen was PBMCs, collected at surgery. All receptors derive from a female donor with early-stage non-small cell lung cancer. The CDR3 runs from the conserved cysteine through the conserved F or W. The order of the fields is V gene, D gene, J gene, clone size, CDR3 DNA, CDR3 protein. The D gene is left open where the match is weak. Not all rows give a size; the values are once, few, many and, for expanded clones, a class.

v_call: TRBV7-2; d_call: TRBD1; j_call: TRBJ1-3; clone_size: many; cdr3_nt: TGTGCCAGCAGCCCCGGACAGGGGAGAGGAAACACCATATATTTT; cdr3_aa: CASSPGQGRGNTIYF
v_call: TRBV9; d_call: .; j_call: TRBJ2-7; clone_size: few; cdr3_nt: TGTGCCAGCAGCGCCCGTCCCGGGGCCTCTACCTACGAGCAGTACTTC; cdr3_aa: CASSARPGASTYEQYF
v_call: TRBV9; d_call: .; j_call: TRBJ2-1; clone_size: many; cdr3_nt: TGTGCCAGCAGCGTAGGGTCGAGGGGAAACAATGAGCAGTTCTTC; cdr3_aa: CASSVGSRGNNEQFF
v_call: TRBV12-3/TRBV12-4; d_call: .; j_call: TRBJ2-1; clone_size: few; cdr3_nt: TGTGCCAGCAATCATGAAAGCGACAATGAGCAGTTCTTC; cdr3_aa: CASNHESDNEQFF
v_call: TRBV10-3; d_call: TRBD1; j_call: TRBJ2-7; clone_size: many; cdr3_nt: TGTGCCATCGGGCCGGGACAGGGGCCCAACGAGCAGTACTTC; cdr3_aa: CAIGPGQGPNEQYF
v_call: TRBV28; d_call: .; j_call: TRBJ2-7; clone_size: many; cdr3_nt: TGTGCCAGCAGTTCCATCGGACTACTCCGGGTGCAGTACTTC; cdr3_aa: CASSSIGLLRVQYF
v_call: TRBV29-1; d_call: .; j_call: TRBJ2-3; clone_size: many; cdr3_nt: TGCAGCGTTGTAGGTTATTCTAGCACAGATACGCAGTATTTT; cdr3_aa: CSVVGYSSTDTQYF
v_call: TRBV7-2; d_call: TRBD1; j_call: TRBJ2-2; clone_size: few; cdr3_nt: TGTGCCAGCAGCCAGACAGGGGGCGGCGGGGAGCTGTTTTTT; cdr3_aa: CASSQTGGGGELFF
v_call: TRBV5-1; d_call: TRBD2; j_call: TRBJ2-7; clone_size: many; cdr3_nt: TGCGCCAGCAGCTTGACTAGCGGGAGCTACGAGCAGTACTTC; cdr3_aa: CASSLTSGSYEQYF
v_call: TRBV12-5; d_call: .; j_call: TRBJ2-3; clone_size: many; cdr3_nt: TGTGCTAGTGGGACCCAACGGGATACGCAGTATTTT; cdr3_aa: CASGTQRDTQYF
v_call: TRBV18; d_call: TRBD1; j_call: TRBJ1-1; clone_size: many; cdr3_nt: TGTGCCAGCTCAATGGACAGGAGCGAAGCTTTCTTT; cdr3_aa: CASSMDRSEAFF
v_call: TRBV2; d_call: .; j_call: TRBJ2-5; clone_size: many; cdr3_nt: TGTGCCAGCAGTGCTTGGAGTAGTCGGGAGACCCAGTACTTC; cdr3_aa: CASSAWSSRETQYF
v_call: TRBV14; d_call: .; j_call: TRBJ1-2; clone_size: many; cdr3_nt: TGTGCCAGCAGCCCCCAAGTAACGTCCGGCTACACCTTC; cdr3_aa: CASSPQVTSGYTF
v_call: TRBV2; d_call: .; j_call: TRBJ1-1; clone_size: .; cdr3_nt: TGTGCCAGCCGGAGGGAGACTTCGGTTCCTTTCTTT; cdr3_aa: CASRRETSVPFF
v_call: TRBV18; d_call: .; j_call: TRBJ2-1; clone_size: many; cdr3_nt: TGTGCCAGCTCACCAAGGAGGGAAAGGAACAATGAGCAGTTCTTC; cdr3_aa: CASSPRRERNNEQFF
v_call: TRBV7-9; d_call: .; j_call: TRBJ1-2; clone_size: many; cdr3_nt: TGTGCCAGCAGCCCGCCCCGGAATGGTGGCTACACCTTC; cdr3_aa: CASSPPRNGGYTF
v_call: TRBV12-3/TRBV12-4; d_call: .; j_call: TRBJ2-5; clone_size: .; cdr3_nt: TGTGCCAGCAACTTGGGACGGGGGGCGTCGGAGACCCAGTACTTC; cdr3_aa: CASNLGRGASETQYF
v_call: TRBV7-9; d_call: .; j_call: TRBJ2-1; clone_size: .; cdr3_nt: TGTGCCAGCAGCTTAGCCGGCAGCTACAATGAGCAGTTCTTC; cdr3_aa: CASSLAGSYNEQFF
v_call: TRBV7-9; d_call: .; j_call: TRBJ2-5; clone_size: many; cdr3_nt: TGTGCCAGCAGCCCAGGGGGGAGGACCCAGTACTTC; cdr3_aa: CASSPGGRTQYF
v_call: TRBV29-1; d_call: .; j_call: TRBJ1-3; clone_size: many; cdr3_nt: TGCAGCGTTGAATGGGAGGGAAGGCTCTCTGGAAACACCATATATTTT; cdr3_aa: CSVEWEGRLSGNTIYF
v_call: TRBV7-3; d_call: .; j_call: TRBJ1-1; clone_size: few; cdr3_nt: TGTGCCAGCAGCTTAAGGGCGAACCCCCTAAACGCGAACACTGAAGCTTTCTTT; cdr3_aa: CASSLRANPLNANTEAFF
v_call: TRBV4-2; d_call: TRBD2; j_call: TRBJ2-6; clone_size: many; cdr3_nt: TGTGCCAGCAGCCCTAGCGGGCGCAGCTCTGGGGCCAACGTCCTGACTTTC; cdr3_aa: CASSPSGRSSGANVLTF
v_call: TRBV28; d_call: .; j_call: TRBJ2-2; clone_size: many; cdr3_nt: TGTGCCAGCAGTTTAGGAGGGGGTGGAGCCGGGGAGCTGTTTTTT; cdr3_aa: CASSLGGGGAGELFF
v_call: TRBV7-6; d_call: .; j_call: TRBJ2-7; clone_size: many; cdr3_nt: TGTGCCAGCAGCGCAAACCGGGGCTACGAGCAGTACTTC; cdr3_aa: CASSANRGYEQYF
v_call: TRBV18; d_call: TRBD1; j_call: TRBJ1-1; clone_size: many; cdr3_nt: TGTGCCAGCTCCCCGGGACAGCAAAACACTGAAGCTTTCTTT; cdr3_aa: CASSPGQQNTEAFF
v_call: TRBV6-5; d_call: .; j_call: TRBJ2-5; clone_size: few; cdr3_nt: TGTGCCAGCAGTTCCTCGCGACAGTACCAAGAGACCCAGTACTTC; cdr3_aa: CASSSSRQYQETQYF